These 21 T cell receptor beta chains were sequenced from one sample in a study of cytomegalovirus exposure and HLA in healthy donors. 60 Vbeta and 13 Jbeta primers were used in PCR. Generated by immunoSEQ multiplex PCR, the TCRdb table keeps only in-frame clones and is missing some. The sample holds roughly 130,000 clones; just under 85% are singletons and the top ten take roughly 2.5%. The sequencing sample was made of PBMCs. All receptors derive from a boy younger than 10 in good health and CMV-seronegative.

In DNA form, the CDR3 reads TGTGCTAGTGGTTTGGAGGCAGGGGGTGATCAGCCCCAGCATTTT. It encodes CASGLEAGGDQPQHF. The chain employs TRBV12-5 and TRBJ1-5, with 7 bases matching TRBD1. The V and J ends lost 1 base and 5 bases, in that order; junction bases with no gene match: 5. The CDR3 is 15 amino acids. Germline V CDR1 and CDR2: LGHNT, FRNRAP. Looking up the rest from reference TRBV12-5 and TRBJ1-5 gives the full variable domain: DARVTQTPRHKVTEMGQEVTMRCQPILGHNTVFWYRQTMMQGLELLAYFRNRAPLDDSGMPKDRFSAEMPDATLATLKIQPSEPRDSAVYFCASGLEAGGDQPQHFGDGTRLSIL.

This clone occurred once. The V and J genes are TRBV19 and TRBJ1-4, with 10 bases aligning to TRBD1. Germline V gene sequence: CDR1 LNHDA, CDR2 SQIVND (reference sequence). The J segment lost 2 bases and the V segment lost 5 bases, leaving 5 bases of the junction unmatched. CDR3 length: 16 residues. As DNA, the CDR3 is TGTGCCAGTAGTGACAGGGGGCTCGGGACTAATGAAAAACTGTTTTTT. It translates to CASSDRGLGTNEKLFF.

The V call is TRBV9, the J call TRBJ1-1; TRBD1 might be the D (5 bases). The CDR3 contains 14 residues. Germline CDR1 and CDR2: SGDLS and YYNGEE. Trimming pared 4 bases from V and 3 bases from J, leaving 13 bases between. The chain's CDR3 is CASSPRGADTEAFF. DNA for the CDR3: TGTGCCAGCAGCCCACGCGGGGCCGACACTGAAGCTTTCTTT. Using reference TRBV9 and TRBJ1-1 for the parts outside the CDR3, the full variable domain is DSGVTQTPKHLITATGQRVTLRCSPRSGDLSVYWYQQSLDQGLQFLIQYYNGEERAKGNILERFSAQQFPDLHSELNLSSLELGDSALYFCASSPRGADTEAFFGQGTRLTVV.

V gene TRBV4-3 combines with J gene TRBJ2-5; a possible D gene is TRBD1 (6 bases). The germline V gene encodes CDR1 LGHNA and CDR2 YSLEER. This CDR3 is 9 amino acids long. V dropped 10 bases and J dropped 11 bases, with 11 bases sitting between them. The CDR3 nucleotides are TGCGCCACGAGACAGGAGCAGTACTTC. This sequence encodes CATRQEQYF.

This rearrangement joins TRBV28 to TRBJ1-2, with 9 nucleotides matching TRBD1. The CDR3 consists of 14 residues. Per germline, CDR1 MDHEN and CDR2 SYDVKM. The J segment lost 6 bases and the V segment lost 3 bases, leaving 5 bases of the junction unmatched. The CDR3 nucleotides read TGTGCCAGCAGTTTGGGACAGGGAAATCATGGCTACACCTTC. Its protein is CASSLGQGNHGYTF.

The V gene is TRBV16, the J gene TRBJ1-1, with a weak D call TRBD1 (5 bases). Trimming shortened V by 2 bases and J by 1 base, and 8 bases separated the two germline ends. From germline, CDR1 is KGHSY and CDR2 FQNENV. The CDR3 extends over 14 amino acids. As DNA, the CDR3 is TGTGCCAGCAGCCAAAGGGGCGCGAACACTGAAGCTTTCTTT. Amino acids: CASSQRGANTEAFF.

This sequence joins TRBV6-5 and TRBJ1-5; D unclear. In germline, CDR1 is MNHEY, CDR2 SVGAGI. This CDR3 contains 14 residues. Trimming took 2 bases from V and 1 from J, leaving 6 bases between them. The CDR3 nucleotides are TGTGCCAGCAGTTACAGGGAGAGCAATCAGCCCCAGCATTTT. Encoded protein: CASSYRESNQPQHF.

The rearrangement uses TRBV9 and TRBJ2-2; D is perhaps TRBD1 (6 bases). This CDR3 is 16 amino acids long. V was trimmed by 0 bases and J by 2 bases, leaving 11 bases between them. CDR1 SGDLS and CDR2 YYNGEE come from the germline V gene. The CDR3 is CASSVVGRGNTGELFF. For the CDR3, the DNA is TGTGCCAGCAGCGTAGTAGGCAGGGGTAACACCGGGGAGCTGTTTTTT.

The chain recombines TRBV6-1 with TRBJ2-3; 9 positions match TRBD2. V dropped 4 bases and J dropped 6; count of bases not matched to a gene: 11. Per the germline V gene, CDR1 is MNHNS and CDR2 is SASEGT. The CDR3 extends over 16 amino acids. This CDR3 reads CASSVDGGGAGDTQYF. The CDR3 nucleotides are TGTGCCAGCAGTGTCGATGGCGGGGGGGCAGGGGATACGCAGTATTTT.

The rearrangement uses TRBV7-8 and TRBJ2-1; TRBD2 aligns across 7 bases. The CDR3 runs to 17 residues. Germline V gene data show CDR1 as SGHVS and CDR2 as FQNEAQ. V lost 4 bases to trimming and J lost 7 bases; unmatched junction nucleotides: 16. This CDR3 is CASSSTIAGLFGNEQFF. CDR3 DNA: TGTGCCAGCAGCTCTACCATAGCGGGTCTCTTTGGGAATGAGCAGTTCTTC.

CDR3 coding DNA: TGTGCCAGTAGACTTAGCGGGGATGAGCAGTTCTTC. Amino acid sequence: CASRLSGDEQFF. The rearrangement joins TRBV19 to TRBJ2-1, with 8 bases identical to TRBD2. The J segment lost 8 bases and the V segment lost 6 bases, leaving 3 bases of the junction unmatched. The germline V gene encodes CDR1 LNHDA and CDR2 SQIVND (reference sequence). This CDR3 is 12 amino acids long.

This rearrangement joins TRBV12-5 to TRBJ1-1; D may be TRBD1 (6 bases). CDR1 is LGHNT, CDR2 FRNRAP, per germline. V was clipped by 3 bases and J by 4 bases, with 9 bases between them. CDR3 size: 13 residues. CDR3 region: CASGFSGATEAFF. CDR3 DNA sequence: TGTGCTAGTGGTTTCTCAGGGGCCACTGAAGCTTTCTTT.

The V call is TRBV18, the J call TRBJ2-6; 8 nucleotides agree with TRBD1. J was trimmed by 0 bases and V by 1 base; bases with no gene match: 8. In germline, CDR1 is KGHSH, CDR2 LQKENI. The CDR3 extends over 19 amino acids. The DNA of the CDR3 is TGTGCCAGCTCACCACAAAACCCCGGACAGGGCTCTGGGGCCAACGTCCTGACTTTC. It codes for CASSPQNPGQGSGANVLTF.

The V call is TRBV5-6, the J call TRBJ2-1; 7 nucleotides match TRBD2. After removal of 0 bases from V and 2 bases from J, the junction contained 2 bases not matched to a gene. Germline CDR1 is SGHDT and CDR2 is YYEEEE. The CDR3 has 15 amino acids. The CDR3 nucleotides read TGTGCCAGCAGCTTGGGGGACTACGCCTACAATGAGCAGTTCTTC. Protein sequence: CASSLGDYAYNEQFF.

V is TRBV6-1 and J is TRBJ1-1; D remains unclear. Deletions cut 2 bases from V and 1 base from J, with 8 bases between. Germline V lookup: CDR1 MNHNS, CDR2 SASEGT. This CDR3 has 14 residues. The CDR3 here is CASSEKGENTEAFF. The CDR3 nucleotides are TGTGCCAGCAGTGAAAAGGGAGAGAACACTGAAGCTTTCTTT.

The chain links TRBV2 to TRBJ1-5; 10 bases fit TRBD1. This CDR3 has 14 amino acids. V gave up 6 bases and J gave up 2 bases; unmatched junction bases: 1. Germline V gene lookup returns CDR1 SNHLY and CDR2 FYNNEI. Here the CDR3 DNA reads TGTGCCAGCAGAGACAGGGGGCGCAATCAGCCCCAGCATTTT. It translates to CASRDRGRNQPQHF. Variable domain in full (rest from reference TRBV2 and TRBJ1-5): EPEVTQTPSHQVTQMGQEVILRCVPISNHLYFYWYRQILGQKVEFLVSFYNNEISEKSEIFDDQFSVERPDGSNFTLKIRSTKLEDSAMYFCASRDRGRNQPQHFGDGTRLSIL.

V and J are TRBV6-5 and TRBJ1-4, with D tentatively TRBD1 (5 bases). The CDR3 runs 11 residues. CDR1 MNHEY and CDR2 SVGAGI come from the germline V gene. V was cut by 4 bases and J by 13 bases, with 10 bases left in between. The CDR3: CASSSGERLFF. The CDR3 nucleotides read TGTGCCAGCAGTTCGGGGGAGCGACTGTTTTTT.

The genes are TRBV6-1 and TRBJ1-2; TRBD1 is a possible D gene (5 bases). Trimming left V 2 bases short and J 8 bases short, with 18 bases between. There are 15 residues in the CDR3. Germline lookup yields CDR1 MNHNS and CDR2 SASEGT. The CDR3: CASSEYKQGERGYTF. In DNA, the CDR3 is TGTGCCAGCAGTGAATATAAGCAGGGTGAGAGAGGCTACACCTTC.

The chain is built from TRBV30 and TRBJ1-1; D uncertain. This CDR3 is 14 amino acids long. CDR1 and CDR2 (germline): GTSNPN, SVGIG (reference sequence). V was trimmed by 0 bases and J by 4 bases, leaving 12 bases between them. The CDR3 region has the DNA TGTGCCTGGAGTGTACGGGAGGGAAGCACTGAAGCTTTCTTT. It yields the protein CAWSVREGSTEAFF.

CDR3 region: CASSTTVVNEQFF. The DNA of the CDR3 is TGTGCCAGCAGTACGACAGTCGTCAATGAGCAGTTCTTC. This chain uses TRBV2 with TRBJ2-1; tentative D call: TRBD1 (5 bases). V shed 5 bases and J shed 6 bases, with 11 bases lying between them. The CDR3 spans 13 residues. In germline, CDR1 is SNHLY, CDR2 FYNNEI.

V gene TRBV7-8 combines with J gene TRBJ2-3; 7 bases line up with TRBD2. V lost 6 bases to trimming and J lost 8 bases; unmatched junction nucleotides: 5. The CDR3 spans 12 residues. Germline V gene lookup returns CDR1 SGHVS and CDR2 FQNEAQ. The CDR3 sequence is CASRGGKGTQYF. CDR3 DNA sequence: TGTGCCAGCAGGGGAGGGAAGGGTACGCAGTATTTT.